Shown below are 20 T cell receptor beta chains from a single sample sequenced in a study of early T cells in non-severe SARS-CoV-2 infection. One entry per CDR3 protein results from TCRdb running MiXCR on the 5' RACE reads. The sample contains tens of thousands of distinct CDR3 sequences, 9.3% of which appear only once. Sequenced: whole blood. These TCRs come from an adult who was a healthcare worker with PCR-confirmed SARS-CoV-2 infection or an uninfected control (not recorded which).

A few counts support this clonotype. The chain couples TRBV2 to TRBJ2-7; TRBD2 aligns across 11 bases. Germline CDR1 is SNHLY and CDR2 is FYNNEI. After removal of 6 bases from V and 0 bases from J, the junction contained 1 base not matched to a gene. This CDR3 comprises 14 residues. The CDR3 protein is CASRTSGSSYEQYF. CDR3 DNA sequence: TGTGCCAGCAGAACTAGCGGGAGCTCCTACGAGCAGTACTTC. The whole variable domain, filled in from reference TRBV2 and TRBJ2-7, reads EPEVTQTPSHQVTQMGQEVILRCVPISNHLYFYWYRQILGQKVEFLVSFYNNEISEKSEIFDDQFSVERPDGSNFTLKIRSTKLEDSAMYFCASRTSGSSYEQYFGPGTRLTVT.

The chain uses TRBV12-3 or TRBV12-4 and TRBJ2-1, with D perhaps assigned TRBD1 or TRBD2 (5 bases each). V shed 6 bases and J shed 4 bases, with 13 bases lying between them. The CDR3 is 14 amino acids. CDR3 residues: CASRARDHYNEQFF. The CDR3 nucleotides are TGTGCCAGCAGAGCCCGGGACCATTACAATGAGCAGTTCTTC.

This clonotype has a handful of counts. The V and J genes are TRBV30 and TRBJ1-1; the D gene is possibly TRBD1 (6 bases). V was trimmed by 8 bases and J by 0 bases, leaving 13 bases between them. This CDR3 is 13 amino acids long. Looked up from germline, CDR1 is GTSNPN and CDR2 is SVGIG (reference sequence). In nucleotides, the CDR3 is TGTGCCGGGACACCTACTATGAACACTGAAGCTTTCTTT. Translation gives CAGTPTMNTEAFF.

This clonotype occurred many times. The chain employs TRBV6-6 and TRBJ2-3; 12 bases align to TRBD2. V lost 6 bases and J lost 4; bases outside the gene matches: 8. CDR1 MNHNY and CDR2 SVGAGI come from the germline V gene (reference sequence). The CDR3 covers 16 residues. CDR3 nucleotide sequence: TGTGCCAGCAGCCCCCGGGCTAGCGGGGGGGCAGATACGCAGTATTTT. This gives the protein CASSPRASGGADTQYF.

In its sample, this clonotype was seen a few times. This chain links TRBV5-5 with TRBJ2-7, with 9 bases that match TRBD1. There are 16 residues in the CDR3. Germline V gene data show CDR1 as SGHKS and CDR2 as YYEKEE (reference sequence). The junction had 14 bases not matched to a gene; V was cut back by 4 bases and J by 6 bases. The CDR3 sequence is CASSLTPWTGDREQYF. In nucleotides, the CDR3 is TGTGCCAGCAGCCTTACCCCATGGACAGGGGATCGCGAGCAGTACTTC.

CDR3 DNA sequence: TGTGCCAGCAGCCAAGTCCCTAGCGGGGTAGAGACCCAGTACTTC. Protein sequence: CASSQVPSGVETQYF. The gene calls are TRBV3-1 and TRBJ2-5, with 9 bases lining up with TRBD2. CDR3 length equals 15 residues. Germline trimming cut 1 base from V and 4 bases from J; bases unmatched to any gene: 4. Germline V gives CDR1 LGHDT, CDR2 YNNKEL (reference sequence).

This clonotype was seen many times. The rearrangement uses TRBV7-3 and TRBJ1-6; D remains unclear. The germline gives CDR1 SGHTA, CDR2 FQGTGA. The CDR3 covers 16 residues. The germline V and J ends were trimmed by 0 bases and 5 bases, with 11 bases remaining between them. This CDR3 is CASSLTGLRNNSPLHF. As DNA, the CDR3 is TGTGCCAGCAGCTTAACGGGGTTGAGGAATAATTCACCCCTCCACTTT.

In its sample, this clonotype was seen many times. This sequence joins TRBV12-5 and TRBJ2-1; 7 positions match TRBD1. This CDR3 has 13 residues. Germline V gene lookup returns CDR1 LGHNT and CDR2 FRNRAP. V trimming: 6 bases; J trimming: 8 bases; junction bases outside the gene matches: 7. The chain's CDR3 is CASGEGAIDEQFF. The CDR3 DNA reads TGTGCTAGTGGCGAGGGGGCGATCGATGAGCAGTTCTTC.

This clonotype was found many times. The J gene is TRBJ2-1, the V gene TRBV3-1, with 7 bases aligning to TRBD1. Looked up from germline, CDR1 is LGHDT and CDR2 is YNNKEL (reference sequence). The CDR3 sequence is 14 residues long. Trimming removed 4 bases from V and 4 bases from J; junction bases left unmatched: 4. The CDR3 reads CASSPGQVYNEQFF. DNA of the CDR3: TGTGCCAGCAGCCCTGGACAGGTTTACAATGAGCAGTTCTTC.

A few counts support this clonotype. V is TRBV18 and J is TRBJ1-3; maybe TRBD1 (6 bases). CDR3 size: 17 residues. Trimming took off 3 bases at V and 4 bases at J, with 19 bases between the two ends. CDR1 and CDR2 (germline): KGHSH, LQKENI. The CDR3 protein is CASSPRRGTGTGNTIYF. CDR3 DNA: TGTGCCAGCTCACCCCGGAGGGGTACAGGGACAGGAAACACCATATATTTT.

This clonotype came up a few times. This chain links TRBV7-2 with TRBJ1-1; D is undetermined. The CDR3 sequence is 12 residues long. Germline V gene sequence: CDR1 SGHTA, CDR2 FQGNSA. Deletions cut 1 base from V and 11 bases from J, with 11 bases between. CDR3 loop: CASSLGPRVAFF. CDR3 coding DNA: TGTGCCAGCAGCTTAGGTCCCCGGGTGGCTTTCTTT.

This clonotype was counted many times. The rearrangement links TRBV4-1 to TRBJ2-1; possible D gene TRBD1, 6 bases. Between the trimmed V and J ends, which lost 2 bases and 9 bases, there was a span of 11 bases. The CDR3 loop spans 13 amino acids. Germline V CDR1 and CDR2: MGHRA, YSYEKL. CDR3 region: CASSQFQGREQFF. The CDR3 bases are TGCGCCAGCAGCCAATTCCAGGGGCGTGAGCAGTTCTTC.

This clonotype was observed a handful of times. This sequence joins TRBV7-3 and TRBJ2-1, with D perhaps TRBD1 or TRBD2 (6 bases each). Trimming removed 1 base at V and 4 bases at J, with 14 bases between. CDR3 size: 16 residues. Per germline, CDR1 SGHTA and CDR2 FQGTGA. This CDR3 reads CASSLRRGDSYNEQFF. In DNA form, the CDR3 reads TGTGCCAGCAGCTTAAGGAGGGGGGACTCTTACAATGAGCAGTTCTTC.

This clonotype was seen ten or more times. This chain joins TRBV20-1 and TRBJ1-5, with a possible D match to TRBD1 (5 bases). The ends were cut back, 7 bases at V and 2 bases at J, with 15 bases in the middle. The CDR3 loop spans 14 amino acids. Per the germline V gene, CDR1 is DFQATT and CDR2 is SNEGSKA (reference sequence). The CDR3 sequence: CSVREGAGNQPQHF. The DNA of the CDR3 is TGCAGTGTCAGGGAAGGGGCAGGCAATCAGCCCCAGCATTTT.

This clonotype was counted ten times or more. DNA for the CDR3: TGTGCCAGCAGTCAGGGGATTGGGCGCGGCTACACCTTC. This encodes CASSQGIGRGYTF. This chain connects TRBV25-1 to TRBJ1-2, with D possibly TRBD1 on 6 matching bases. Germline CDR1 is MGHDK and CDR2 is SYGVNS. The CDR3 extends over 13 amino acids. V shed 5 bases and J shed 8 bases, with 15 bases lying between them.

This clonotype appeared many times. The J gene is TRBJ1-4, the V gene TRBV3-1; D gene unclear. Germline-derived CDR1 and CDR2 are LGHDT and YNNKEL (reference sequence). Trimming pared 4 bases from V and 5 bases from J, leaving 17 bases between. The CDR3 has 16 residues. The CDR3 sequence is CASSPLGGSKNEKLFF. DNA for the CDR3: TGTGCCAGCAGCCCGTTAGGTGGGAGTAAAAATGAAAAACTGTTTTTT.

This chain links TRBV11-2 with TRBJ1-1; the D is unclear. The V and J ends lost 7 bases and 5 bases respectively, with 11 bases between them. Germline values: CDR1 SGHAT, CDR2 FQNNGV. This CDR3 is built from 12 residues. The CDR3 nucleotides are TGTGCCAGCACCGGAGTGGGAACTGAAGCTTTCTTT. Amino acid sequence: CASTGVGTEAFF. The full variable domain, in which reference TRBV11-2 and TRBJ1-1 provide the parts outside the CDR3, is EAGVAQSPRYKIIEKRQSVAFWCNPISGHATLYWYQQILGQGPKLLIQFQNNGVVDDSQLPKDRFSAERLKGVDSTLKIQPAKLEDSAVYLCASTGVGTEAFFGQGTRLTVV.

The rearrangement uses TRBV5-1 and TRBJ2-3; D tentatively fits TRBD1 or TRBD2 (5 bases each). The CDR3 is 13 amino acids. Germline V CDR1 and CDR2: SGHRS, YFSETQ. Trimming took off 4 bases at V and 9 bases at J, with 15 bases between the two ends. CDR3 residues: CASSTVGARTQYF. CDR3 sequence (DNA): TGCGCCAGCAGCACCGTCGGGGCACGCACGCAGTATTTT.

The chain employs TRBV14 and TRBJ2-5; D remains ambiguous. The CDR3 has 13 amino acids. Germline V gene sequence: CDR1 SGHDN, CDR2 FVKESK. Trimming took off 0 bases at V and 4 bases at J, with 6 bases between the two ends. The CDR3 loop is CASSQESPETQYF. The CDR3 bases are TGTGCCAGCAGCCAAGAGAGTCCAGAGACCCAGTACTTC. The complete variable domain, with remaining parts taken from reference TRBV14 and TRBJ2-5, reads EAGVTQFPSHSVIEKGQTVTLRCDPISGHDNLYWYRRVMGKEIKFLLHFVKESKQDESGMPNNRFLAERTGGTYSTLKVQPAELEDSGVYFCASSQESPETQYFGPGTRLLVL.

V and J are TRBV4-1 and TRBJ2-7; 7 bases align to TRBD1. The CDR3 consists of 16 residues. Germline V gene sequence: CDR1 MGHRA, CDR2 YSYEKL. J lost 5 bases, V lost 2 bases, and 12 bases had no gene match. DNA of the CDR3: TGCGCCAGCAGCCAAATAACGACAGGGAATTTCGACGAGCAGTACTTC. Translating it yields CASSQITTGNFDEQYF.